This T cell receptor (beta chain) was recorded in a study of blood T cell repertoires in COVID-19. Study background: From T cells, B-cell-depleted T cells, or PBMCs came the material, which was cDNA or gDNA.

V lost 5 bases and J 4 bases, leaving 17 bases between the germline ends. There are 15 residues in the CDR3. The germline CDR1 and CDR2 sequences are SEHNR and FQNEAQ (reference sequence). In this sample, this clone turned up once. Profiled with immunoSEQ multiplex PCR; TCRdb holds only in-frame clones, not every one. The data show 110,000 to 150,000 clones, approximately 87% seen once. The source material was peripheral blood. The chain links TRBV7-9 to TRBJ1-1, with D maybe TRBD1 (6 bases). The origin of this receptor is a woman in her thirties or forties with acute or convalescent COVID-19. CDR3 DNA sequence: TGTGCCAGCAGCCGTACTACAGGGATTGGCACTGAAGCTTTCTTT. This encodes CASSRTTGIGTEAFF.